This T cell receptor beta chain was sequenced for a study of OX40 agonist ivuxolimab in advanced cancers. Study-wide findings and caveats: On average, CD8+ T cells showed a greater number of expanded clones than CD4+. Doses of 0.1 to 3.0 mg/kg were accompanied by clonal expansion of CD4+ and CD8+ blood T cells by week 6. Antigens targeted by the expanded peripheral T cells were not determined. Partial responders receiving 0.1-3.0 mg/kg showed among the lowest clonal expansion.

The CDR3 has 15 amino acids. Germline V gene sequence: CDR1 MNHNS, CDR2 SASEGT. Trimming removed 4 bases from V and 1 base from J, with 13 bases in between. This clone was seen a single time. The antigen is not known. The assay was immunoSEQ multiplex PCR, and TCRdb's table has in-frame clones only and misses some. Among more than 70,000 clones listed, 82% were seen once. The sequencing here drew on CD4+ or CD8+ T cells sorted from blood, taken in a trial of the OX40 agonist ivuxolimab. The genes are TRBV6-1 and TRBJ2-5, with TRBD1 as a possible D gene (5 bases). The TCR was taken from an adult with an advanced solid tumor such as melanoma, head and neck, liver or kidney cancer. Here the CDR3 DNA reads TGTGCCAGCAGTGCCGCAGGGATCCTCCAAGAGACCCAGTACTTC. Amino acids: CASSAAGILQETQYF.